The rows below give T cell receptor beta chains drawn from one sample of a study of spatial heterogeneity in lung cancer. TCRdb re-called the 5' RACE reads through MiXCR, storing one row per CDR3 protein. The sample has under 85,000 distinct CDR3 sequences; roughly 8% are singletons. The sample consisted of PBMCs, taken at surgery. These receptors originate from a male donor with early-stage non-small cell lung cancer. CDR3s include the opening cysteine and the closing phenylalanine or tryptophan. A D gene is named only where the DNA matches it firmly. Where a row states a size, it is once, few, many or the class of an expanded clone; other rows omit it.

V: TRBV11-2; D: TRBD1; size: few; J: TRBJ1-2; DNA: TGTGCCAGCAGCTTCAGATCGGGACAGGGGGCTCTTGGGGATGGCTACACCTTC; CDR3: CASSFRSGQGALGDGYTF
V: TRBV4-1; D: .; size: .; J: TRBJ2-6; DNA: TGCGCCAGCAGCCAAGATCTTGGGGCTCCCTCTGGGGCCAACGTCCTGACTTTC; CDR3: CASSQDLGAPSGANVLTF
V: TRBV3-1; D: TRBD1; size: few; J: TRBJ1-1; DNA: TGTGCCAGCAGCCCCCCCCGGGACAGGGCCCTCCGCACTGAAGCTTTCTTT; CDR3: CASSPPRDRALRTEAFF
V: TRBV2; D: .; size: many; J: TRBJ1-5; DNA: TGTGCCAGCAGTGAAAACTACGGGGGCCCTCAGCCCCAGCATTTT; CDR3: CASSENYGGPQPQHF
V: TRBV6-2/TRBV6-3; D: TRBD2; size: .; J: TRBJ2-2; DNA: TGTGCCAGCAGTTTCCAAGCGGGATCGATCGGGGAGCTGTTTTTT; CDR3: CASSFQAGSIGELFF
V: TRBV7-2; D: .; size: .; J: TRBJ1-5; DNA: TGTGCCAGCAGCTTATTCAAGGGACCCAATCAGCCCCAGCATTTT; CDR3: CASSLFKGPNQPQHF
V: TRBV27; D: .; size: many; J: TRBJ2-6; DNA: TGTGCCAGCAAGGATTCTCCCTCTGGGGCCAACGTCCTGACTTTC; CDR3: CASKDSPSGANVLTF
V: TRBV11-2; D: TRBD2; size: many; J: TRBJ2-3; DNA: TGTGCCAGCAGCACCAGCGGGAGCCCAGATACGCAGTATTTT; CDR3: CASSTSGSPDTQYF
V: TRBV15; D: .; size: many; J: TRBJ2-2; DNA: TGTGCCACCAGCAGAGGGGGGACATCGACCGGGGAGCTGTTTTTT; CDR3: CATSRGGTSTGELFF
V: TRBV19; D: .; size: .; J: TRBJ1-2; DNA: TGTGCCAGTAGTTCCCCGGGACAATCCAACTATGGCTACACCTTC; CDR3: CASSSPGQSNYGYTF
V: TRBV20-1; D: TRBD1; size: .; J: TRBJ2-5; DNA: TGCAGTGCTCCGAAGGGGGCCCAAGAGACCCAGTACTTC; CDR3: CSAPKGAQETQYF
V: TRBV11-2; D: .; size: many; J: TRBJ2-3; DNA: TGTGCCAGCAGCTTAATGACTCAACCAGCAGATACGCAGTATTTT; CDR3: CASSLMTQPADTQYF
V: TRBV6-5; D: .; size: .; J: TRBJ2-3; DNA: TGTGCCAGCAGTTACAGGCAATTCTCGGGCACAGATACGCAGTATTTT; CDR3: CASSYRQFSGTDTQYF
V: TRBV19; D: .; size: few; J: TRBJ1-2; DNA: TGTGCCAGTAGTATCTGGGGGACGCCCAACTATGGCTACACCTTC; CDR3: CASSIWGTPNYGYTF
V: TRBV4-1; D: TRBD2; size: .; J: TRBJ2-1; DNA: TGCGCCAGCAGCCAGCCCCCGACTAGCGGGAGGGCCAATGAGCAGTTCTTC; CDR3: CASSQPPTSGRANEQFF
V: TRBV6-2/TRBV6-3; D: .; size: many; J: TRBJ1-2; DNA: TGTGCCAGCAGGCCCGATAGTGTGCACGGCTACACCTTC; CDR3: CASRPDSVHGYTF
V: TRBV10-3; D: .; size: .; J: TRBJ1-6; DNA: TGTGCCATCAGGTGGACGGATAATTCACCCCTCCACTTT; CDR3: CAIRWTDNSPLHF
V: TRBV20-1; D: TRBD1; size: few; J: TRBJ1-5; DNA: TGCAGTGCTAGCGGGGGACAGGGATTGGACAATCAGCCCCAGCATTTT; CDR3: CSASGGQGLDNQPQHF
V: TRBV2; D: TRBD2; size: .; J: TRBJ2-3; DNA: TGTGCCAGCAGTGAAACTAGCGGGCCGAACACAGATACGCAGTATTTT; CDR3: CASSETSGPNTDTQYF
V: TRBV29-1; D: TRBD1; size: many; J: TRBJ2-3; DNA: TGCAGCGTCCGGGGACAGGGCCGACCTAGCACAGATACGCAGTATTTT; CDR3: CSVRGQGRPSTDTQYF
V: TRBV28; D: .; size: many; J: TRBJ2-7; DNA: TGTGCCAGCACAGGGACCCCCTCCTACGAGCAGTACTTC; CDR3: CASTGTPSYEQYF
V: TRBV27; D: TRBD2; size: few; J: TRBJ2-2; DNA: TGTGCCAGCAGTTTGATAAGCGGGAGAAACACCGGGGAGCTGTTTTTT; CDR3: CASSLISGRNTGELFF
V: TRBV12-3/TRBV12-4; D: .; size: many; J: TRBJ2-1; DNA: TGTGCCAGCAGCCCAAGGAGCGGACATTACAATGAGCAGTTCTTC; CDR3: CASSPRSGHYNEQFF
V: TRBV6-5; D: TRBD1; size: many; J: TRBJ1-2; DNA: TGTGCCAGCAGTCCGAGCCGGGACAGCGCCTCCAGCTACACCTTC; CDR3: CASSPSRDSASSYTF
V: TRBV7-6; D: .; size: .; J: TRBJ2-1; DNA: TGTGCCAGCAGCGGGCACCGGGACAAGTACCCCATACGTAATGAGCAGTTCTTC; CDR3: CASSGHRDKYPIRNEQFF
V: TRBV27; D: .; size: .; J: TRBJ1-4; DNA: TGTGCCAGCAGAGAGCGCCCATGGAATGAAAAACTGTTTTTT; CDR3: CASRERPWNEKLFF
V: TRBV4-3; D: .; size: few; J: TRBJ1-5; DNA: TGCGCCAGCAGCCAAATTTGGGGGCCGAATCAGCCCCAGCATTTT; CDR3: CASSQIWGPNQPQHF
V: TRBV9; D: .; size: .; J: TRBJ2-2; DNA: TGTGCCAGCAGCGTAGCTGGTAGCGTGAACACCGGGGAGCTGTTTTTT; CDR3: CASSVAGSVNTGELFF
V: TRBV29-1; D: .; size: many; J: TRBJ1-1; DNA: TGCAGCGTTGAAGTTACAGGGCAAGTCACTGAAGCTTTCTTT; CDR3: CSVEVTGQVTEAFF
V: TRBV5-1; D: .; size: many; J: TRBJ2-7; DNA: TGCGCCAGCAGCTTACTCGACCAGGGACACTACGAGCAGTACTTC; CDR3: CASSLLDQGHYEQYF
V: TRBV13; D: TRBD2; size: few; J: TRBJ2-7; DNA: TGTGCCAGCAGCCTTGGACTAGCGGAAAGCTCCTACGAGCAGTACTTC; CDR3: CASSLGLAESSYEQYF
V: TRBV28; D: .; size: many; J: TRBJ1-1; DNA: TGTGCCAGCAGCGAGTACCGTACGATGAACACTGAAGCTTTCTTT; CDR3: CASSEYRTMNTEAFF
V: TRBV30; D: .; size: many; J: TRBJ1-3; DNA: TGTGCCTGGAAAGGGGTTGGAAACACCATATATTTT; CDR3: CAWKGVGNTIYF
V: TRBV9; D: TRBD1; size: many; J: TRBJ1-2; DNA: TGTGCCAGCAGCGCGTTAGGGACAGCCCAGATCGGGTATGGCTACACCTTC; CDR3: CASSALGTAQIGYGYTF
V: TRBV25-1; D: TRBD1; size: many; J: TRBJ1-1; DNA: TGTGCCAGCAGTGAATCAGCAGGGGGAGGCACTGAAGCTTTCTTT; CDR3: CASSESAGGGTEAFF
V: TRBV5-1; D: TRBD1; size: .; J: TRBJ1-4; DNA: TGCGCCAGCAGCTTGAAGACAGGGACTAATGAAAAACTGTTTTTT; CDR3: CASSLKTGTNEKLFF
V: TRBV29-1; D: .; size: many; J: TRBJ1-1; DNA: TGCAGCGTTGCGGGGGTAAGCACTGAAGCTTTCTTT; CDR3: CSVAGVSTEAFF
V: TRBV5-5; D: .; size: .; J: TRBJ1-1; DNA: TGTGCCTGGGGACCCCTAAGGGAGGAAGCTTTCTTT; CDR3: CAWGPLREEAFF
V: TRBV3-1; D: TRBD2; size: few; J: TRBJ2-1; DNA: TGTGCCAGCAGCCCATTGACTAGCGGTACCTACAATGAGCAGTTCTTC; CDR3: CASSPLTSGTYNEQFF
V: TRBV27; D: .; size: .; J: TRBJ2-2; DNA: TGTGCCAGCAGAGTGATAGGGGCCGGGGAGCTGTTTTTT; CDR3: CASRVIGAGELFF
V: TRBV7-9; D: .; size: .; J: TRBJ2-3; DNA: TGTGCCAGCAGCTTAGATGTGCTGGAGCAGTATTTT; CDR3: CASSLDVLEQYF
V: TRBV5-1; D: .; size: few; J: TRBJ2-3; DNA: TGCGCCAGCAGCCTCATCGGTAGCACAGATACGCAGTATTTT; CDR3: CASSLIGSTDTQYF
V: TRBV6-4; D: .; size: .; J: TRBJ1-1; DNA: TGTGCCAGCAGTACGGAATTGAACACTGAAGCTTTCTTT; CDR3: CASSTELNTEAFF
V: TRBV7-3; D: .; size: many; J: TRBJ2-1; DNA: TGTGCCAGCAGCCTTCATGATCGTAGCTCCTACAATGAGCAGTTCTTC; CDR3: CASSLHDRSSYNEQFF
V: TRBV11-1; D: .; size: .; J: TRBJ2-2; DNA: TGTGCCAGCAGCTTGACAGCGAACACCGGGGAGCTGTTTTTT; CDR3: CASSLTANTGELFF
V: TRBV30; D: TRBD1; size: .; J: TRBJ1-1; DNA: TGTGCCTGGATTTTCCCCTCCCGGGACAGGCATAACACTGAAGCTTTCTTT; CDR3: CAWIFPSRDRHNTEAFF
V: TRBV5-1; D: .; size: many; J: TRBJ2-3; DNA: TGCGCCAGCAGCCGGGACGGAACAGATACGCAGTATTTT; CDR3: CASSRDGTDTQYF
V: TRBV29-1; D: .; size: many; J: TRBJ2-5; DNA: TGCAGCGTTGAAGATCAGATTGGTCGAGAGACCCAGTACTTC; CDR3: CSVEDQIGRETQYF
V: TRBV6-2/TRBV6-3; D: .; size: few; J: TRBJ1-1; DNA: TGTGCCAGCACTAACGGGCGCACTGAAGCTTTCTTT; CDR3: CASTNGRTEAFF
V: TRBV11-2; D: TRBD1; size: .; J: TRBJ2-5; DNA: TGTGCCAGCAGCCCAAGAGAGAACAGGGGCCAAGAGACCCAGTACTTC; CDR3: CASSPRENRGQETQYF
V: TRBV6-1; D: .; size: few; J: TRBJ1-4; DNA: TGTGCCAGCAGTTGGGGGATTTGGACAGCAAATGAAAAACTGTTTTTT; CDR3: CASSWGIWTANEKLFF
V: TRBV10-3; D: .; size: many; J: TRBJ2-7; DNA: TGTGCCATCAGGGGCCTCCAGAGTTCCTACGAGCAGTACTTC; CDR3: CAIRGLQSSYEQYF
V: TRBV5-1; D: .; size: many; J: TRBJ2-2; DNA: TGCGCCAGCAGAGACACGACCGGGGAGCTGTTTTTT; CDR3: CASRDTTGELFF
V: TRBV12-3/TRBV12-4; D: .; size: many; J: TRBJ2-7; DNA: TGTGCCAGCAGCCTGGGACCGACCGCCTACGAGCAGTACTTC; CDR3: CASSLGPTAYEQYF
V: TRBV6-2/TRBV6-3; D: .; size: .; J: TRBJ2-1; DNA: TGTGCCAGCAGTGCTCCAGGGACTCCCTCCTACAATGAGCAGTTCTTC; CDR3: CASSAPGTPSYNEQFF